These 19 T cell receptor beta chains originate from one sample sequenced in a study of shared clonotypes between healthy human individuals (dated by TCRdb to the early 2020s). Library generation was performed with the immunoSEQ multiplex PCR assay. This immuneACCESS table, as held by TCRdb, lists in-frame sequences with V and J called but not all clones. Of the missing ones, under half trace to an unresolved V gene in checked studies; the others have no known cause. Counted in this sample were about 580,000 clones; roughly 98% of them appeared once. The ten largest clones add up to more than 0.3% of the sample. CD8 naive samples were CD45RO-negative cells positively selected for CCR7, giving a CD45RA+CCR7+ population that excluded TemRA cells. Sequencing input: naive CD8+ T cells sorted from blood. The sample's cell subset or site label is to be understood as: CD45RA+CCR7+. These receptors all come from a man aged 25 to 40 in good health.

The CDR3: CASSYSSGGDIQYF. The CDR3 DNA is TGTGCCAGCAGTTACTCTTCAGGGGGTGACATTCAGTACTTC. The chain links TRBV6-5 to TRBJ2-4; 7 nucleotides align to TRBD1. Unmatched junction bases numbered 4, after V lost 0 bases and J lost 8 bases. The CDR3 totals 14 residues. Looked up from germline, CDR1 is MNHEY and CDR2 is SVGAGI.

This clone was detected only once. The gene calls are TRBV4-1 and TRBJ2-1; D gene unclear. The V end lost 1 base, the J end lost 7 bases, and 5 bases lay between the germline ends. The CDR3 loop spans 12 amino acids. Germline CDR1 and CDR2: MGHRA and YSYEKL. The CDR3 reads CASSQGWNEQFF. The DNA for the CDR3 is TGCGCCAGCAGCCAAGGCTGGAATGAGCAGTTCTTC.

The J gene is TRBJ1-1, the V gene TRBV7-8; D perhaps matches TRBD1 (5 bases). This CDR3 region has 15 residues. V dropped 1 base and J dropped 4 bases, with 13 bases sitting between them. Germline-derived CDR1 and CDR2 are SGHVS and FQNEAQ. The CDR3 DNA reads TGTGCCAGCAGCTTAGTTGAGGGGTTTGGCACTGAAGCTTTCTTT. Protein sequence: CASSLVEGFGTEAFF.

The chain uses TRBV25-1 and TRBJ2-7, with unresolved D. CDR3 size: 11 residues. V was clipped by 5 bases and J by 7 bases, with 9 bases between them. The germline CDR1 and CDR2 sequences are MGHDK and SYGVNS. DNA of the CDR3: TGTGCCAGCAGTTGGGCCCGGGAGCAGTACTTC. It specifies CASSWAREQYF.

The chain combines TRBV7-9 with TRBJ1-3, with TRBD1 matching 10 bases. The germline CDR1 and CDR2 sequences are SEHNR and FQNEAQ (reference sequence). The CDR3 loop spans 16 amino acids. V was clipped by 1 base and J by 2 bases; unmatched bases: 2. As DNA, the CDR3 is TGTGCCAGCAGCTTAGGCGGACAGGGGGCTGGAAACACCATATATTTT. This sequence encodes CASSLGGQGAGNTIYF.

This clone was observed a single time. The rearrangement joins TRBV6-1 to TRBJ2-7; 11 nucleotides align to TRBD2. Germline V gives CDR1 MNHNS, CDR2 SASEGT. There are 16 residues in the CDR3. The J segment lost 1 base and the V segment lost 4 bases, leaving 6 bases of the junction unmatched. CDR3 sequence: CASSGLAGSLSYEQYF. For the CDR3, the DNA is TGTGCCAGCAGTGGACTAGCGGGATCCCTGTCCTACGAGCAGTACTTC.

This chain links TRBV25-1 with TRBJ2-7; D is unclear. There are 15 residues in the CDR3. Trimming shortened V by 2 bases and J by 3 bases, and 14 bases separated the two germline ends. Germline values: CDR1 MGHDK, CDR2 SYGVNS. CDR3 protein: CASSELDTYLYEQYF. As DNA, the CDR3 is TGTGCCAGCAGTGAACTTGACACCTACCTCTACGAGCAGTACTTC.

Remarks on this clone: Sequence at one end of the junction differs from germline and may be a read error. Other DNA sequences in this sample translate to the same CDR3. V usage is TRBV6-5 and J usage is TRBJ1-4; D may be TRBD1 (5 bases). The CDR3 covers 16 residues. Germline CDR1 and CDR2: MNHEY and SVGAGI. Here the CDR3 reads CASSYHTAGRIEKLFF. DNA for the CDR3: TGTGCCAGCAGTTACCACACGGCAGGGCGGATTGAAAAATTGTTTTTT.

The chain joins TRBV19 to TRBJ2-7; 7 nucleotides agree with TRBD2. J lost 3 bases, V lost 5 bases, and 13 bases had no gene match. CDR3 length: 16 amino acids. CDR1 is LNHDA and CDR2 is SQIVND in the germline V gene (reference sequence). The CDR3 loop reads CASSPTSTSRNYEQYF. Written as DNA, the CDR3 is TGTGCCAGTAGTCCAACATCGACTAGCAGAAACTACGAGCAGTACTTC.

This clone was seen only once. The chain carries TRBV15 and TRBJ2-3; the D is unclear. Germline V gene data show CDR1 as LNHNV and CDR2 as YYDKDF (reference sequence). V was cut by 0 bases and J by 0 bases, with 7 bases left in between. CDR3 length equals 15 residues. CDR3 protein: CATSRDIPSTDTQYF. The CDR3 nucleotides are TGTGCCACCAGCAGAGACATCCCTAGCACAGATACGCAGTATTTT.

This sequence joins TRBV9 and TRBJ2-1; TRBD2 aligns across 12 bases. The CDR3 contains 19 residues. The V gene's germline CDR1 is SGDLS and CDR2 YYNGEE. V was pared by 2 bases and J by 3 bases, with 12 bases of the junction left unmatched. The CDR3 nucleotides read TGTGCCAGCAGCGTTTCCGCTAGCGGGAGGGTATCTAACTACAATGAGCAGTTCTTC. It yields the protein CASSVSASGRVSNYNEQFF. Drawing the rest from reference TRBV9 and TRBJ2-1, the complete variable domain is DSGVTQTPKHLITATGQRVTLRCSPRSGDLSVYWYQQSLDQGLQFLIQYYNGEERAKGNILERFSAQQFPDLHSELNLSSLELGDSALYFCASSVSASGRVSNYNEQFFGPGTRLTVL.

This clone has more than one count but fewer than ten. The genes are TRBV6-1 and TRBJ1-1, with D tentatively TRBD1 (6 bases). V lost 3 bases and J lost 0, with 11 bases in between. CDR3 length equals 15 residues. Germline CDR1 reads MNHNS; CDR2 reads SASEGT. CDR3 sequence reads: CASSDRQEVNTEAFF. Written as DNA, the CDR3 is TGTGCCAGCAGTGATAGACAGGAGGTGAACACTGAAGCTTTCTTT.

The genes are TRBV2 and TRBJ2-7; a weak D match, TRBD2 (6 bases). The V gene lost 3 bases and the J gene lost 4 bases, with 13 bases spanning the gap. The CDR3 consists of 14 residues. Germline assignment: CDR1 SNHLY and CDR2 FYNNEI. CDR3 in amino acids: CASSDTGVGYEQYF. Written as DNA, the CDR3 is TGTGCCAGCAGTGATACGGGAGTCGGGTACGAGCAGTACTTC. Using reference TRBV2 and TRBJ2-7 for the parts outside the CDR3, the full variable domain is EPEVTQTPSHQVTQMGQEVILRCVPISNHLYFYWYRQILGQKVEFLVSFYNNEISEKSEIFDDQFSVERPDGSNFTLKIRSTKLEDSAMYFCASSDTGVGYEQYFGPGTRLTVT.

The CDR3 coding sequence is TGTGCCAGCAACGAGGGTACTAATGAAAAACTGTTTTTT. Translation gives CASNEGTNEKLFF. The chain recombines TRBV2 with TRBJ1-4; D is ambiguous. V was shortened by 7 bases and J by 2 bases, with 8 bases between the two germline ends. This CDR3 is 13 amino acids long. Germline assignment: CDR1 SNHLY and CDR2 FYNNEI. The entire variable domain, with the rest obtained from reference TRBV2 and TRBJ1-4, is as follows: EPEVTQTPSHQVTQMGQEVILRCVPISNHLYFYWYRQILGQKVEFLVSFYNNEISEKSEIFDDQFSVERPDGSNFTLKIRSTKLEDSAMYFCASNEGTNEKLFFGSGTQLSVL.

This rearrangement joins TRBV11-2 to TRBJ2-7; D is unclear. Trimming took off 2 bases at V and 6 bases at J, with 11 bases between the two ends. Per the germline V gene, CDR1 is SGHAT and CDR2 is FQNNGV. The CDR3 spans 13 residues. This CDR3 is CASSLTPRREQYF. The CDR3 nucleotides read TGTGCCAGCAGCTTAACCCCCCGACGCGAGCAGTACTTC. The full variable domain, its missing parts supplied by reference TRBV11-2 and TRBJ2-7, is EAGVAQSPRYKIIEKRQSVAFWCNPISGHATLYWYQQILGQGPKLLIQFQNNGVVDDSQLPKDRFSAERLKGVDSTLKIQPAKLEDSAVYLCASSLTPRREQYFGPGTRLTVT.

J is TRBJ1-1 and V is TRBV7-4, with D unresolved. CDR3 size: 11 residues. Trimming removed 6 bases at V and 6 bases at J, with 8 bases between. Germline CDR1 SGHVT, CDR2 SQSDAQ. CDR3 sequence: CASRSDSEAFF. CDR3 bases: TGTGCCAGCAGGAGTGATTCTGAAGCTTTCTTT.

This chain uses TRBV11-2 with TRBJ2-7; D possibly corresponds to TRBD1 (5 bases). In germline, CDR1 is SGHAT, CDR2 FQNNGV. The CDR3 runs to 16 residues. Between the trimmed V and J ends, which lost 1 base and 0 bases, there was a span of 13 bases. In DNA, the CDR3 is TGTGCCAGCAGCTTAGGGGCGCAGGGCCTCTCCTACGAGCAGTACTTC. This codes for CASSLGAQGLSYEQYF.

The chain couples TRBV18 to TRBJ1-1; no definite D call. The CDR3 is 15 amino acids. Trimming took off 2 bases at V and 4 bases at J, with 14 bases between the two ends. Germline V gene lookup returns CDR1 KGHSH and CDR2 LQKENI. The CDR3 bases are TGTGCCAGCTCACCAGCAGGCCCTAAGGGCACTGAAGCTTTCTTT. Protein: CASSPAGPKGTEAFF.

The rearrangement links TRBV5-8 to TRBJ2-1; TRBD2 matches 15 bases. The CDR3 consists of 17 residues. V trimming: 3 bases; J trimming: 6 bases; junction bases outside the gene matches: 7. In germline, CDR1 is SGHTS, CDR2 YDEGEE. CDR3: CASSSRTSGRAGNEQFF. The CDR3 bases are TGTGCCAGCAGCTCCAGGACTAGCGGGAGGGCCGGCAATGAGCAGTTCTTC.